Only a few counts were recorded for the clone carrying this TCR beta chain. This record comes from a study of blood T cells in healthy people across ages. Primers used in a second PCR of roughly 7 to 12 cycles were a sample-barcoded 5' primer and a J-beta primer mix. MiXCR was run by TCRdb on the 5' RACE reads, yielding one entry per CDR3 protein. This table holds around 1.5 million distinct CDR3 sequences, roughly 59% found once. This clonotype was obtained from a man between 18 and 35 years old in good health. The sequenced sample was blood.

CDR3 bases: TGCAGTGCTAAAGCGGTTGGCTACACCTTC. Residues: CSAKAVGYTF. The V gene is TRBV20-1, the J gene TRBJ1-2; D is undetermined. With 4 bases removed from V and 7 bases from J, the gap between germline ends came to 7 bases. Germline values: CDR1 DFQATT, CDR2 SNEGSKA (reference sequence). CDR3 length: 10 amino acids.